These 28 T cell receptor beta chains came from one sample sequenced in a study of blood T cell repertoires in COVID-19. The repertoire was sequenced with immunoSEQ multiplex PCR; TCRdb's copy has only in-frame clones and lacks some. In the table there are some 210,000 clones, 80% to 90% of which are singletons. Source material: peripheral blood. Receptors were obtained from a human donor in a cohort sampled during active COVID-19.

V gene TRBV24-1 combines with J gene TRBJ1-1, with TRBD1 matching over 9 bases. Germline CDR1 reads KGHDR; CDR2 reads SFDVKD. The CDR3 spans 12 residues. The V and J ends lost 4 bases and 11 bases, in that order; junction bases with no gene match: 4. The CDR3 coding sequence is TGTGCCACCAGTGACGGACAGGGGAGGGCTTTCTTT. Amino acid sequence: CATSDGQGRAFF.

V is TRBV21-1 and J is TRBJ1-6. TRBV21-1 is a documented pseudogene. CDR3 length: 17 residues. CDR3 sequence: CASSKVRDLGYNSPLHF. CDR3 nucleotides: TGTGCCAGCAGCAAAGTAAGGGACTTAGGCTATAATTCACCCCTCCACTTT.

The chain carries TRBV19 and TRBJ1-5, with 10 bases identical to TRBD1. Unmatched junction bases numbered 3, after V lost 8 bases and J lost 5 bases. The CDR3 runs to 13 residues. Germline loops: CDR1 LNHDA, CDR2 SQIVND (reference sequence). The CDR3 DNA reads TGTGCCAGTGCTGGGACAGGGGATCAGCCCCAGCATTTT. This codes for CASAGTGDQPQHF.

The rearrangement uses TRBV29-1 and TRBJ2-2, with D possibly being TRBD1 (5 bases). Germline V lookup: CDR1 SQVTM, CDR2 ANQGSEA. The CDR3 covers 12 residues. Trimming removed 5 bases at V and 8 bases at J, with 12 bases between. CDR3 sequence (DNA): TGCAGCGTTCGCCAGGGTGTGGGGGAGCTGTTTTTT. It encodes CSVRQGVGELFF.

In DNA, the CDR3 is TGTGCCACCAGCCCAGGGTTGGTAGTAAAGACCCAGTACTTC. Translation gives CATSPGLVVKTQYF. The chain employs TRBV15 and TRBJ2-5; D might be TRBD1 (5 bases). The CDR3 spans 14 residues. V lost 5 bases, J lost 6 bases, and 16 bases lay in between. Looked up from germline, CDR1 is LNHNV and CDR2 is YYDKDF (reference sequence).

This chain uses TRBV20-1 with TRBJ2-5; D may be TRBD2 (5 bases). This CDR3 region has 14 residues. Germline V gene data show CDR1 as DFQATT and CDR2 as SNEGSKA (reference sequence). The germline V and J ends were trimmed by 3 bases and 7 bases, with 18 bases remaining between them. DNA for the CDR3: TGCAGTGCTAGTGTCCTCGGAGGTTCCGGGACCCAGTACTTC. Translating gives CSASVLGGSGTQYF.

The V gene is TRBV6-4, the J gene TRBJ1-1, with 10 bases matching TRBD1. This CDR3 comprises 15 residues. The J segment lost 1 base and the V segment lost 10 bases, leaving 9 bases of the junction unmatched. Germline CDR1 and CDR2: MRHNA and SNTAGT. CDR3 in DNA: TGTGCCATCCCTGGCGACAGGGGGCAGAACACTGAAGCTTTCTTT. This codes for CAIPGDRGQNTEAFF.

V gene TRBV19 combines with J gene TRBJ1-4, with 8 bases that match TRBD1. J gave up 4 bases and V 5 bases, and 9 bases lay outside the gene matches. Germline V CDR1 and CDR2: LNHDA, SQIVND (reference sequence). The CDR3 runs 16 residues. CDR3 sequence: CASSSAGTGLNEKLFF. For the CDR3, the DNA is TGTGCCAGTAGTTCTGCCGGGACAGGACTTAATGAAAAACTGTTTTTT.

CDR3 DNA sequence: TGTGCCAGCAGTTATGGGCCCTCCTACGAGCAGTACTTC. It is translated as CASSYGPSYEQYF. The V call is TRBV28, the J call TRBJ2-7; D call uncertain. From germline, CDR1 is MDHEN and CDR2 SYDVKM. The CDR3 has 13 amino acids. Trimming stripped 4 bases from V and 0 bases from J, with 7 bases between.

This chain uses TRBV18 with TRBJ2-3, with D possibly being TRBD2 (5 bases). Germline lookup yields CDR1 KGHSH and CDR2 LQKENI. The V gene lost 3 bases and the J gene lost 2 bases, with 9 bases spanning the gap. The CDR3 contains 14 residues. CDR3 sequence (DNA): TGTGCCAGCTCACCCCCCGGGGTCACAGATACGCAGTATTTT. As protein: CASSPPGVTDTQYF.

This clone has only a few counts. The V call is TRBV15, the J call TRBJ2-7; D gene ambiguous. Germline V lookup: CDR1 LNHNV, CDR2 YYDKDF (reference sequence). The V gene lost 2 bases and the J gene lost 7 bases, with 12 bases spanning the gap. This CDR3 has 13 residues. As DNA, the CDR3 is TGTGCCACCAGCAGAAACTACCTCGGAGAGCAGTACGTC. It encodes CATSRNYLGEQYV.

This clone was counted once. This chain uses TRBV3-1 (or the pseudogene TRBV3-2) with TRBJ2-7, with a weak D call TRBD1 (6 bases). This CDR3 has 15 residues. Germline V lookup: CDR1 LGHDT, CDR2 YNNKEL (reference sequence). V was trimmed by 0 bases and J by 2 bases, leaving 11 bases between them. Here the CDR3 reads CASSQDAGDTYEQYV. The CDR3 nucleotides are TGTGCCAGCAGCCAAGATGCAGGGGATACCTACGAGCAGTACGTC.

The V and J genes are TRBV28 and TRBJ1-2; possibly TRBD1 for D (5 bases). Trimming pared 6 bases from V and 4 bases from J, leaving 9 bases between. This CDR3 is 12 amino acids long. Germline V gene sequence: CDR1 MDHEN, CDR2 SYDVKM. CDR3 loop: CASSRRGYGYTF. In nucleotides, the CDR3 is TGTGCCAGCAGCCGGAGGGGCTATGGCTACACCTTC.

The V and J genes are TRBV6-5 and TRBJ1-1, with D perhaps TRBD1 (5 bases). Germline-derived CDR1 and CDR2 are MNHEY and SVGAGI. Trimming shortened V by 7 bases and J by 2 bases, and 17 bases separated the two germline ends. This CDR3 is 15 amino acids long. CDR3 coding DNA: TGTGCCAGCATAGATAATTCGGGGGGTAACACTGAAGCTTTCTTT. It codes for CASIDNSGGNTEAFF.

The CDR3 DNA follows: TGCGCCAGCACCCCCGCGGCGATCTCTGGGGCCAACGTCCTGACTTTC. Translated, it gives CASTPAAISGANVLTF. The chain combines TRBV5-1 with TRBJ2-6, with D hard to call. Between the trimmed V and J ends, which lost 6 bases and 0 bases, there was a span of 13 bases. This CDR3 is built from 16 residues. Looked up from germline, CDR1 is SGHRS and CDR2 is YFSETQ.

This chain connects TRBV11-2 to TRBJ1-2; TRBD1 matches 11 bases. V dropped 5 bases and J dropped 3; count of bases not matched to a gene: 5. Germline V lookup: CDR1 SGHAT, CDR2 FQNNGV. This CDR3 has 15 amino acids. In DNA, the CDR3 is TGTGCCAGCAGCCCCCGGACAGGGGGCGACTATGGCTACACCTTC. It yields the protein CASSPRTGGDYGYTF.

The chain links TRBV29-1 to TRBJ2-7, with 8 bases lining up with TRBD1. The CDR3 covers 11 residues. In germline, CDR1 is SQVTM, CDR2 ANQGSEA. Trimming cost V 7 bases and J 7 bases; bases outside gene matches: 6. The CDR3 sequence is CSAGQGREQYF. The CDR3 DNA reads TGCAGCGCCGGACAGGGTCGGGAGCAGTACTTC.

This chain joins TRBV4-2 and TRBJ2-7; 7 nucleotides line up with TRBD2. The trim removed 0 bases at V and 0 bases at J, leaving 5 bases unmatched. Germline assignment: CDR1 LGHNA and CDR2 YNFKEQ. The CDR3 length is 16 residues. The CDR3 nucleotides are TGTGCCAGCAGCCAAGAGTACAGCGGGATCTCCTACGAGCAGTACTTC. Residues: CASSQEYSGISYEQYF.

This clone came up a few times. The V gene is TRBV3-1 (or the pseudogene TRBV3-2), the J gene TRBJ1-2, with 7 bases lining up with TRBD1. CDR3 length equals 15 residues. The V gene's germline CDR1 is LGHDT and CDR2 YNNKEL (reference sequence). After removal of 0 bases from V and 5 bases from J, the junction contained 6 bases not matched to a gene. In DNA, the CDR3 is TGTGCCAGCAGCCAAGATGGGGCAGGGGGTTATGGCTACACCTTC. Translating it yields CASSQDGAGGYGYTF.

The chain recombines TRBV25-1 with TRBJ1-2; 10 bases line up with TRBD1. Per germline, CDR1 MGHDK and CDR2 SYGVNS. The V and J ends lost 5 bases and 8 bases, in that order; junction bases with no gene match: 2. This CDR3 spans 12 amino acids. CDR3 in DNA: TGTGCCAGCAGTCGGACAGGGGGAGGCTACACCTTC. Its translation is CASSRTGGGYTF.

The CDR3 bases are TGTGCCACAGCCCTCCAGCAGGGTGGGGAAAAACTGTTTTTT. It yields the protein CATALQQGGEKLFF. The V gene is TRBV10-3, the J gene TRBJ1-4; D may be TRBD1 (5 bases). The germline V gene encodes CDR1 ENHRY and CDR2 SYGVKD. V was shortened by 10 bases and J by 8 bases, with 20 bases between the two germline ends. The CDR3 runs 14 residues.

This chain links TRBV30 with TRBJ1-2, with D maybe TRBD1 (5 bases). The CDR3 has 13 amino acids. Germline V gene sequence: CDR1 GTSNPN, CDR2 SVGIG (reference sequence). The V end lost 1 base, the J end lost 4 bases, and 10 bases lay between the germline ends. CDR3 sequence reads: CAWSEGPGYGYTF. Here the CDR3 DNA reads TGTGCCTGGAGTGAGGGGCCAGGCTATGGCTACACCTTC.

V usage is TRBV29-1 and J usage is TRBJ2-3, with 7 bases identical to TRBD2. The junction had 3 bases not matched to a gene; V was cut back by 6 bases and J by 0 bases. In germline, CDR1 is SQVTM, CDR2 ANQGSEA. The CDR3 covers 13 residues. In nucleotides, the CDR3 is TGCAGCGTCGCTAGCGGTAGCACAGATACGCAGTATTTT. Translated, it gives CSVASGSTDTQYF.

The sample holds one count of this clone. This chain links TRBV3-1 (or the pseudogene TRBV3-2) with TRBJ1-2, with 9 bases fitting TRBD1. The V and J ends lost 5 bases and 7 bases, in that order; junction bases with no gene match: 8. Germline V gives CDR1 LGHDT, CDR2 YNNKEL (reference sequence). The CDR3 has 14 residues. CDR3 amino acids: CASSWTDRGAGYTF. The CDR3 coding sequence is TGTGCCAGCAGCTGGACGGACAGGGGAGCTGGCTACACCTTC.

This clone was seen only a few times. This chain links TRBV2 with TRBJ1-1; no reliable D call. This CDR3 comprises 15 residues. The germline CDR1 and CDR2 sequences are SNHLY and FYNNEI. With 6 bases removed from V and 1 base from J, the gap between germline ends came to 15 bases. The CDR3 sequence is CASSENKIANTEAFF. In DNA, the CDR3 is TGTGCCAGCAGCGAAAATAAGATAGCGAACACTGAAGCTTTCTTT.

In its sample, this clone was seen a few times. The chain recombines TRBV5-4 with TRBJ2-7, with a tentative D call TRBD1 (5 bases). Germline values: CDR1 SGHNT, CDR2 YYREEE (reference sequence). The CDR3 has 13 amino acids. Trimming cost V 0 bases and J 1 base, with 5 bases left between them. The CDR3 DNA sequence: TGTGCCAGCAGCTTGGCAGGGTCCTACGAGCAGTACTTC. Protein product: CASSLAGSYEQYF.

CDR3 loop: CASMEGLNYGYTF. DNA of the CDR3: TGTGCCAGCATGGAGGGACTTAACTATGGCTACACCTTC. The chain uses TRBV6-5 and TRBJ1-2; TRBD1 is a possible D gene (5 bases). CDR3 length equals 13 residues. V lost 7 bases and J lost 1, with 10 bases in between. The germline V gene has CDR1 MNHEY and CDR2 SVGAGI.

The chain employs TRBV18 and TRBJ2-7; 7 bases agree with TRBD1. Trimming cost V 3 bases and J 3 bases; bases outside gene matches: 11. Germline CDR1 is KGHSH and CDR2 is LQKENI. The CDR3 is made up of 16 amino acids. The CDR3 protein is CASSPTTGTANYEQYF. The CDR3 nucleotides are TGTGCCAGCTCACCCACTACCGGGACAGCAAACTACGAGCAGTACTTC. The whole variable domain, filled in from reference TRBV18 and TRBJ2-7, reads NAGVMQNPRHLVRRRGQEARLRCSPMKGHSHVYWYRQLPEEGLKFMVYLQKENIIDESGMPKERFSAEFPKEGPSILRIQQVVRGDSAAYFCASSPTTGTANYEQYFGPGTRLTVT.